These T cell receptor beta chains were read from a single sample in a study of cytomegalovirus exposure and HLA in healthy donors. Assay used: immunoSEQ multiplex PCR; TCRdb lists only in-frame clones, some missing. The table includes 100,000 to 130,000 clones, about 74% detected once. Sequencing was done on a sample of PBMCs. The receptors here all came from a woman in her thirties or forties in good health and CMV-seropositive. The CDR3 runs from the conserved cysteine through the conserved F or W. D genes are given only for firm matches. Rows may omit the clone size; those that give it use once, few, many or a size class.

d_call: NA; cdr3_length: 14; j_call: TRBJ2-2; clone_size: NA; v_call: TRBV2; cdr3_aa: CASWQVPNTGELFF; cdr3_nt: TGTGCCAGCTGGCAGGTACCGAACACCGGGGAGCTGTTTTTT
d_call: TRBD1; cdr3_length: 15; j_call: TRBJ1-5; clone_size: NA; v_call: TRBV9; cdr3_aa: CASSAGTGSNQPQHF; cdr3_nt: TGTGCCAGCAGCGCCGGGACAGGGTCCAATCAGCCCCAGCATTTT
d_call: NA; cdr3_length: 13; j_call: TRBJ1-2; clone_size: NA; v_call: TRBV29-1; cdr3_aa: CSVRGRDWNGYTF; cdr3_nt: TGCAGCGTTCGTGGCCGGGACTGGAATGGCTACACCTTC
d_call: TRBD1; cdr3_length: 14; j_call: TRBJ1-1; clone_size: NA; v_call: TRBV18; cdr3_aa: CASSPNTGETEAFF; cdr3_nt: TGTGCCAGCTCACCGAATACAGGGGAGACTGAAGCTTTCTTT
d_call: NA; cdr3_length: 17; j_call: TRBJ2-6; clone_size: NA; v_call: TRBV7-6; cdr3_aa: CASSLVQRYTGANVLTF; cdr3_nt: TGTGCCAGCAGCTTAGTTCAGAGGTATACTGGGGCCAACGTCCTGACTTTC
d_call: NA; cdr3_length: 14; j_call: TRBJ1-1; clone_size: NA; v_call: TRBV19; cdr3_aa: CASSIGGMNTEAFF; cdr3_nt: TGTGCCAGTAGTATTGGGGGGATGAACACTGAAGCTTTCTTT
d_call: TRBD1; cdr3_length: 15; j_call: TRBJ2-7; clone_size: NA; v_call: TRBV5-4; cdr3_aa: CASSLGGQASYEQYF; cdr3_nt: TGTGCCAGCAGCTTGGGGGGACAGGCCTCCTACGAGCAGTACTTC
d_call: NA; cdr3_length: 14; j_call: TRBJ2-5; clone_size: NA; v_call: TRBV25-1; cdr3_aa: CASSTGGWGETQYF; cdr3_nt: TGTGCCAGCAGTACGGGGGGCTGGGGGGAGACCCAGTACTTC
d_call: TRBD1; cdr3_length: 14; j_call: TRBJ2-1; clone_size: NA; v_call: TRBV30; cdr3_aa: CACNRGLDYNEQFF; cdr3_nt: TGTGCCTGTAACAGGGGGCTGGACTACAATGAGCAGTTCTTC
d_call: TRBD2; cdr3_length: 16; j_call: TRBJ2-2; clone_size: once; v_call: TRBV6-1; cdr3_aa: CASNEPGTSGVGELFF; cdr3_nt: TGTGCCAGCAATGAGCCAGGGACTAGCGGGGTCGGGGAGCTGTTTTTT
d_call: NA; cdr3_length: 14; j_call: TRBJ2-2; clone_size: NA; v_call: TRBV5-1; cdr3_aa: CASRLQNSPGELFF; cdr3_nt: TGCGCCAGCAGACTCCAAAATTCACCCGGGGAGCTGTTTTTT
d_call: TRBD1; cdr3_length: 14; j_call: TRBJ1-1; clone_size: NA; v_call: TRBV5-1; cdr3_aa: CASSLRTGGTEAFF; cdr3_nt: TGCGCCAGCAGCTTGAGGACAGGGGGCACTGAAGCTTTCTTT
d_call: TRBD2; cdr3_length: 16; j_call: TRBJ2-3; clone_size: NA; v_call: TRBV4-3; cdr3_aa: CASSQSSGGARDTQYF; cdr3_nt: TGCGCCAGCAGCCAATCTAGCGGGGGGGCCCGGGATACGCAGTATTTT
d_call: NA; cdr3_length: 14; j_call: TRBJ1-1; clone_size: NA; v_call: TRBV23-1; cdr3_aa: CASRRQETRTEAFF; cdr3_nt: TGCGCCAGCAGGCGACAGGAAACGAGGACTGAAGCTTTCTTT
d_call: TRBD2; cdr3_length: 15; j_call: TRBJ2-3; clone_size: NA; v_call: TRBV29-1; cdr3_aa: CSVLGSGGGTDTQYF; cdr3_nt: TGCAGCGTTCTCGGTAGCGGGGGAGGCACAGATACGCAGTATTTT
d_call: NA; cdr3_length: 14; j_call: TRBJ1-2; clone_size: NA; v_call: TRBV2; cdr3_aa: CASTPPGRNYGYTF; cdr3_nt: TGTGCCAGCACCCCCCCCGGCAGGAACTATGGCTACACCTTC
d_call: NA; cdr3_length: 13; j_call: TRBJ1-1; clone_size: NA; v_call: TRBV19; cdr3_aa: CASRRGPDTEAFF; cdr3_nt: TGTGCCAGTCGCCGGGGTCCTGACACTGAAGCTTTCTTT
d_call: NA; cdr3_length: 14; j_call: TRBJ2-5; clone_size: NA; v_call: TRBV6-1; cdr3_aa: CASSEGQNQETQYF; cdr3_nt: TGTGCCAGCAGTGAAGGGCAGAATCAAGAGACCCAGTACTTC
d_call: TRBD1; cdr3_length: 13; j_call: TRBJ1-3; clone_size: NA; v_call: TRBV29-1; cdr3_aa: CSVGQGVGNTIYF; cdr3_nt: TGCAGCGTCGGACAGGGGGTTGGAAACACCATATATTTT
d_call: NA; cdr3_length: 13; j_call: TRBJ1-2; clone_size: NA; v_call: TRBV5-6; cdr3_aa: CASTNGANYGYTF; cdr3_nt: TGTGCCAGTACGAACGGTGCTAACTATGGCTACACCTTC
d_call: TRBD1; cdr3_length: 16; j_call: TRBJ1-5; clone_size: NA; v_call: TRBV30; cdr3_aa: CAWSAVAGGFNQPQHF; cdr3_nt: TGTGCCTGGAGTGCGGTAGCAGGGGGCTTCAATCAGCCCCAGCATTTT
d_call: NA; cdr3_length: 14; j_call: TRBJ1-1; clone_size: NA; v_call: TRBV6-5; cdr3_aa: CASSPGDMYTEAFF; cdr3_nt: TGTGCCAGCAGTCCAGGGGATATGTACACTGAAGCTTTCTTT
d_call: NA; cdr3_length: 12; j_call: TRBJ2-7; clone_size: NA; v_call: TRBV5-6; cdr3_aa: CASSSTGPEQYF; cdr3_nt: TGTGCCAGCAGTTCCACAGGGCCCGAGCAGTACTTC
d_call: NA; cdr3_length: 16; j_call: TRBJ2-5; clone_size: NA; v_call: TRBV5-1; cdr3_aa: CASSPGARGDQETQYF; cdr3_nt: TGCGCCAGCAGCCCCGGGGCGCGCGGGGACCAAGAGACCCAGTACTTC
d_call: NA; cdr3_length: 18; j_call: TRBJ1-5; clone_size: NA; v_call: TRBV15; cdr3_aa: CATSRALQGTYSNQPQHF; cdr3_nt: TGTGCCACCAGCAGAGCCCTACAGGGCACTTATAGCAATCAGCCCCAGCATTTT
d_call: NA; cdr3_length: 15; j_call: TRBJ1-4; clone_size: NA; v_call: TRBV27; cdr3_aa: CASSPWGGTNEKLFF; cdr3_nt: TGTGCCAGCAGTCCTTGGGGAGGGACTAATGAAAAACTGTTTTTT
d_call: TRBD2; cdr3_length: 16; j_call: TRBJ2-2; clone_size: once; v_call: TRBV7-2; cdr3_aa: CASSSGTSVNTGELFF; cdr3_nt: TGTGCCAGCAGCTCCGGGACTAGCGTGAACACCGGGGAGCTGTTTTTT
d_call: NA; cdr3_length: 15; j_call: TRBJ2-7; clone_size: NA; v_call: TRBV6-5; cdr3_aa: CASSYSRAVEDEQYF; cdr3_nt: TGTGCCAGCAGTTACTCGAGGGCAGTGGAGGACGAGCAGTACTTC
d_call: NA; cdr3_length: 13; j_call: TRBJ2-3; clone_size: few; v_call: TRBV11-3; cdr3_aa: CASSGASTDTQYF; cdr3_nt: TGTGCCAGCAGCGGGGCTAGCACAGATACGCAGTATTTT
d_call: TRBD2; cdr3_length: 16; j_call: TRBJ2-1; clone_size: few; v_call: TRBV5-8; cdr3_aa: CASSPHERGGYNEQFF; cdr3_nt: TGTGCCAGCAGCCCCCACGAGCGGGGGGGCTACAATGAGCAGTTCTTC
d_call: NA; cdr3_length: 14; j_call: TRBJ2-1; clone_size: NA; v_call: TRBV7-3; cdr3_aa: CATRLGASFGEQFF; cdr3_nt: TGTGCCACACGACTGGGGGCCTCCTTTGGGGAGCAGTTCTTC
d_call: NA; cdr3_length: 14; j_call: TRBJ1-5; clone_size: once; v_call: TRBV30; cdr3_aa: CAWSGRLSNQPQHF; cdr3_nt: TGTGCCTGGAGTGGCAGGTTGAGCAATCAGCCCCAGCATTTT
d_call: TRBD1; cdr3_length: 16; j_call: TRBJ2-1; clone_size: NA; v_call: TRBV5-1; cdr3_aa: CASSVQGAGSYNEQFF; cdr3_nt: TGCGCCAGCAGTGTCCAGGGGGCAGGGTCCTACAATGAGCAGTTCTTC
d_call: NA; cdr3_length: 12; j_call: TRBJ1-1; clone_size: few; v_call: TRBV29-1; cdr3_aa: CSVRVGNTEAFF; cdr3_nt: TGCAGCGTGAGGGTAGGGAACACTGAAGCTTTCTTT
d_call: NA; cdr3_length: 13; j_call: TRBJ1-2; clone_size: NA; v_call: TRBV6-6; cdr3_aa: CASRPGGNYGYTF; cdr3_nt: TGTGCTTCTCGGCCGGGGGGTAACTATGGCTACACCTTC
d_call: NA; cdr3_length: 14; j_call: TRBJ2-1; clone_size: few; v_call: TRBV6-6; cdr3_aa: CASKNPGGFNEQFF; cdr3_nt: TGTGCCAGCAAAAATCCCGGGGGTTTCAATGAGCAGTTCTTC
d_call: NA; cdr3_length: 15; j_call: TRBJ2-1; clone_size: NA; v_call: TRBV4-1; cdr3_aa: CASSLGRNPNNEQFF; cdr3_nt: TGCGCCAGCAGCCTAGGGAGAAATCCGAACAATGAGCAGTTCTTC
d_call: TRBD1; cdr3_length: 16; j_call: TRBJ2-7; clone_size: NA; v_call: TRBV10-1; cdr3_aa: CASSDPGTGGSYEQYF; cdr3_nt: TGCGCCAGCAGTGATCCCGGGACAGGGGGTTCGTACGAGCAGTACTTC
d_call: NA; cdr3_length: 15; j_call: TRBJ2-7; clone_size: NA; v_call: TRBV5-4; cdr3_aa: CASSRGRASSYEQYF; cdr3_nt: TGTGCCAGCAGTAGGGGCAGGGCCAGCTCCTACGAGCAGTACTTC
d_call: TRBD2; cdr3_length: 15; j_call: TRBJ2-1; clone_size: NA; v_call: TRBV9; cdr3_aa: CASSVETGGANEQFF; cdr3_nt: TGTGCCAGCAGCGTAGAAACGGGGGGAGCGAATGAGCAGTTCTTC
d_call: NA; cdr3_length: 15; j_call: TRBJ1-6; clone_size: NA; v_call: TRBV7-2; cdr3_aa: CASSLDGQTNSPLHF; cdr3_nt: TGTGCCAGCAGCTTAGATGGACAGACGAATTCACCCCTCCACTTT
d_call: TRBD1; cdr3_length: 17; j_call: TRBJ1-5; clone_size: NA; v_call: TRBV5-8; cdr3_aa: CASSDGTGVYSNQPQHF; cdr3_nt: TGTGCCAGCAGCGACGGGACAGGGGTTTATAGCAATCAGCCCCAGCATTTT
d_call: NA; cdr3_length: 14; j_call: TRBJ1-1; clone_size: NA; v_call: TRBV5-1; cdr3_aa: CASSLESGDTEAFF; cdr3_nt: TGCGCCAGCAGCTTGGAGTCGGGGGACACTGAAGCTTTCTTT
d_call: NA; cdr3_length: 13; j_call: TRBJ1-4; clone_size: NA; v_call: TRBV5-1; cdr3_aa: CASRRGSNEKLFF; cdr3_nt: TGCGCCAGCAGGAGGGGGTCTAATGAAAAACTGTTTTTT
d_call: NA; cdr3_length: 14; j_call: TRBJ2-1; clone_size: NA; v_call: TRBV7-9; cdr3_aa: CASSFFGTHNEQFF; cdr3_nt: TGTGCCAGCAGCTTCTTCGGGACTCACAATGAGCAGTTCTTC
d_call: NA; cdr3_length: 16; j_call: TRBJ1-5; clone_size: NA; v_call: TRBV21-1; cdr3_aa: CASSPQVTGKQEPQHF; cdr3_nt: TGTGCCAGCAGCCCTCAAGTGACAGGAAAACAGGAGCCCCAGCATTTT
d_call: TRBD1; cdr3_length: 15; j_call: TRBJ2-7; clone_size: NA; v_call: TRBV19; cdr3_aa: CASSIDGQGTYEQYF; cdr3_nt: TGTGCCAGTAGTATAGATGGACAGGGGACCTACGAGCAGTACTTC
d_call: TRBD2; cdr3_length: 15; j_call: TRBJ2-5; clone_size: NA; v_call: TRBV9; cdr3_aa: CASSYSGAPQETQYF; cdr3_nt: TGTGCCAGCAGCTATAGCGGGGCCCCCCAAGAGACCCAGTACTTC
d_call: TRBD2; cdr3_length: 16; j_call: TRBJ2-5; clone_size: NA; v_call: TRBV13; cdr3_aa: CASSYGTSGGQETQYF; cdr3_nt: TGTGCCAGCAGCTATGGGACTAGCGGGGGCCAAGAGACCCAGTACTTC
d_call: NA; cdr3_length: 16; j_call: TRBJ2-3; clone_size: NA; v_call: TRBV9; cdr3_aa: CASSFVGGPSTDTQYF; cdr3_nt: TGTGCCAGCAGCTTTGTCGGGGGGCCTAGCACAGATACGCAGTATTTT
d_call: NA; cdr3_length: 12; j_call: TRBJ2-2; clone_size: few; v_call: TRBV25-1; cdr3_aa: CASTREAGELFF; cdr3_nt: TGTGCCAGCACCAGGGAAGCCGGGGAGCTGTTTTTT
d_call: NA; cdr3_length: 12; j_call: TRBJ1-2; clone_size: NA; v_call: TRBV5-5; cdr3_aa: CASSLNYNGYTF; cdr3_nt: TGTGCCAGCAGCTTGAACTATAACGGCTACACCTTC
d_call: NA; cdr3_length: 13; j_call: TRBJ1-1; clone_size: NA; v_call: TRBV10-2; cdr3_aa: CASSESGLTEAFF; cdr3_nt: TGCGCCAGCAGTGAGTCGGGGCTAACTGAAGCTTTCTTT
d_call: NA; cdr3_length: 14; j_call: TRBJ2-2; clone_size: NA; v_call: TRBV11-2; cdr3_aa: CASSQTSNTGELFF; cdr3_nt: TGTGCCAGCAGCCAAACTAGCAACACCGGGGAGCTGTTTTTT
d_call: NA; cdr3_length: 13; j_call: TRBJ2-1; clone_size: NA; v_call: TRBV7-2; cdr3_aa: CASSFTQGFEQFF; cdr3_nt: TGTGCCAGCAGCTTTACCCAGGGTTTTGAGCAGTTCTTC